A selection of T cell receptor beta chains follows, all from one sample in a study of T-cell memory formation after mild COVID-19. Via MiXCR, TCRdb re-called the 5' RACE reads, giving one row per CDR3 protein. The sample includes just under 150,000 distinct CDR3 sequences, 6% to 6.5% seen only once; the top ten take roughly 2.1%. Sample: PBMCs or a T cell subset sorted from them (not recorded which). These receptors were collected from an adult woman who had mild COVID-19 (a few samples of this study predate the infection). Cell type and time point are not known. Each CDR3 is given with its conserved first and last residue. D genes are given only for firm matches. Only part of the rows carry a size: once, few, many, or a class if the clone is expanded.

j_gene | d_gene | abundance | v_gene | CDR3aa | CDR3nt
TRBJ2-7 | - | few | TRBV11-3 | CASSLAGIEQYF | TGTGCCAGCAGCTTAGCAGGGATCGAGCAGTACTTC
TRBJ2-3 | TRBD2 | - | TRBV7-3 | CASSPGLAGGPSDTQYF | TGTGCCAGCAGCCCAGGACTAGCGGGAGGGCCATCAGATACGCAGTATTTT
TRBJ1-3 | - | - | TRBV11-3 | CASSPTGPWTGNTIYF | TGTGCCAGCAGTCCGACGGGTCCCTGGACGGGAAACACCATATATTTT
TRBJ1-5 | - | - | TRBV6-6 | CASRGNLRGRDQPQHF | TGTGCCAGCAGGGGAAACCTCAGGGGTCGGGATCAGCCCCAGCATTTT
TRBJ2-5 | TRBD2 | - | TRBV18 | CASSPLRTSGLQETQYF | TGTGCCAGCTCACCACTGCGGACTAGCGGACTCCAAGAGACCCAGTACTTC
TRBJ2-3 | - | few | TRBV15 | CATSRGEVWTDTQYF | TGTGCCACCAGCAGAGGGGAGGTGTGGACAGATACGCAGTATTTT
TRBJ2-1 | - | many | TRBV29-1 | CSVAVGPYNEQFF | TGCAGCGTTGCTGTTGGCCCCTACAATGAGCAGTTCTTC
TRBJ1-2 | TRBD1 | many | TRBV6-5 | CASSRQGASNYGYTF | TGTGCCAGCAGCCGACAGGGGGCTTCTAACTATGGCTACACCTTC
TRBJ2-5 | TRBD1 | many | TRBV6-1 | CASSAHTGGRETQYF | TGTGCCAGCAGCGCCCACACAGGGGGCCGGGAGACCCAGTACTTC
TRBJ2-2 | TRBD2 | many | TRBV4-3 | CASSQVGLAAGELFF | TGCGCCAGCAGCCAAGTGGGACTAGCGGCCGGGGAGCTGTTTTTT
TRBJ1-4 | - | - | TRBV20-1 | CSARDRRAGFRVEKLFF | TGCAGTGCTAGGGACCGGCGAGCGGGCTTCCGAGTTGAAAAACTGTTTTTT
TRBJ2-1 | - | many | TRBV5-1 | CASSFWGREQFF | TGCGCCAGCAGCTTTTGGGGACGCGAGCAGTTCTTC
TRBJ1-2 | TRBD1 | many | TRBV5-1 | CASHPTGGIPYGYTF | TGCGCCAGCCATCCGACAGGGGGCATTCCCTATGGCTACACCTTC
TRBJ2-3 | - | many | TRBV5-1 | CASSLDGTSTDTQYF | TGCGCCAGCAGCTTGGACGGGACTAGCACAGATACGCAGTATTTT
TRBJ2-7 | TRBD2 | few | TRBV20-1 | CSAVGWGGSYEQYF | TGCAGTGCGGTGGGATGGGGGGGTTCCTACGAGCAGTACTTC
TRBJ2-1 | - | many | TRBV29-1 | CSVPGGTYNEQFF | TGCAGCGTGCCCGGGGGAACCTACAATGAGCAGTTCTTC
TRBJ1-1 | - | - | TRBV24-1 | CATSQASNTEAFF | TGTGCCACCAGCCAGGCCTCGAACACTGAAGCTTTCTTT
TRBJ1-2 | - | few | TRBV3-1 | CASSQGGASNYGYTF | TGTGCCAGCAGCCAAGGAGGGGCGTCTAACTATGGCTACACCTTC
TRBJ2-3 | - | - | TRBV18 | CASSPPGMADTQYF | TGTGCCAGCTCACCACCGGGGATGGCAGATACGCAGTATTTT
TRBJ1-2 | TRBD1 | - | TRBV12-3/TRBV12-4 | CASRGQGRNYGYTF | TGTGCCAGCAGGGGACAGGGAAGAAACTATGGCTACACCTTC
TRBJ2-7 | - | - | TRBV6-1 | CASRAGDYEQYF | TGTGCCAGCAGAGCCGGGGACTACGAGCAGTACTTC
TRBJ2-2 | - | - | TRBV24-1 | CATSRESGTGELLF | TGTGCCACGAGTCGCGAGTCGGGCACCGGGGAGCTGTTATTT
TRBJ1-1 | - | - | TRBV9 | CASSVSPLNAEAFF | TGTGCCAGCAGCGTAAGCCCGTTAAACGCTGAAGCTTTCTTT
TRBJ2-5 | - | - | TRBV14 | CASSPHFNPTTQYF | TGTGCCAGCAGCCCCCACTTCAATCCGACGACCCAGTACTTC
TRBJ2-3 | - | many | TRBV5-1 | CASSPGGHMQDTQYF | TGCGCCAGCAGCCCGGGGGGACACATGCAGGATACGCAGTATTTT
TRBJ2-7 | - | many | TRBV12-3/TRBV12-4 | CASLRDTAYEQYF | TGTGCCAGCTTAAGGGATACAGCCTACGAGCAGTACTTC
TRBJ1-1 | TRBD1 | few | TRBV7-2 | CASSLSGGVPGTEAFF | TGTGCCAGCAGCTTATCAGGGGGAGTCCCCGGAACTGAAGCTTTCTTT
TRBJ2-2 | TRBD1 | - | TRBV10-2 | CASSEPGQGVTGELFF | TGCGCCAGCAGTGAACCGGGACAGGGGGTTACCGGGGAGCTGTTTTTT
TRBJ2-1 | TRBD2 | few | TRBV7-3 | CASSFSAGGPNEQFF | TGTGCCAGCAGCTTCTCAGCGGGAGGGCCAAATGAGCAGTTCTTC
TRBJ1-6 | TRBD1 | many | TRBV12-3/TRBV12-4 | CASSPGQGDLLGSPLHF | TGTGCCAGCAGCCCGGGACAGGGGGACCTATTGGGTTCACCCCTCCACTTT
TRBJ1-2 | - | many | TRBV18 | CASSPPGGGYGYTF | TGTGCCAGCTCACCACCGGGGGGCGGCTATGGCTACACCTTC
TRBJ2-5 | TRBD1 | many | TRBV2 | CASRTGQETQYF | TGTGCCAGCCGGACAGGCCAAGAGACCCAGTACTTC
TRBJ1-1 | TRBD1 | many | TRBV5-1 | CASRSGQENTEAFF | TGCGCCAGCAGAAGCGGACAGGAGAACACTGAAGCTTTCTTT
TRBJ1-2 | - | many | TRBV6-5 | CASSYSLGSGYTF | TGTGCCAGCAGTTACTCACTTGGCTCTGGCTACACCTTC
TRBJ1-2 | TRBD1 | many | TRBV12-3/TRBV12-4 | CASSFGQGEGGYTF | TGTGCCAGCAGTTTTGGTCAGGGGGAGGGTGGCTACACCTTC
TRBJ2-2 | - | many | TRBV25-1 | CASSESLGRTGELFF | TGTGCCAGCAGTGAATCACTCGGCAGAACCGGGGAGCTGTTTTTT
TRBJ2-7 | - | - | TRBV5-1 | CASSLADRFYEQYF | TGCGCCAGCAGCTTGGCTGACAGGTTCTACGAGCAGTACTTC
TRBJ1-2 | TRBD1 | - | TRBV6-5 | CASSTDRGLTGYTF | TGTGCCAGCAGTACCGACAGGGGATTGACGGGCTACACCTTC
TRBJ2-7 | TRBD1 | many | TRBV3-1 | CASSFDDRGEQYF | TGTGCCAGCAGCTTCGACGACAGGGGCGAGCAGTACTTC
TRBJ2-1 | TRBD2 | many | TRBV7-2 | CASSGGRPSSYNEQFF | TGTGCCAGCAGCGGCGGGAGACCCAGCTCCTACAATGAGCAGTTCTTC
TRBJ1-2 | - | - | TRBV29-1 | CSVTDGYTF | TGCAGCGTTACGGACGGCTACACCTTC
TRBJ1-2 | - | - | TRBV2 | CASSGSQVYGYTF | TGTGCCAGCAGTGGGAGTCAGGTCTATGGCTACACCTTC
TRBJ2-5 | - | many | TRBV11-2 | CASRPRTNQDEAQYF | TGTGCCAGCAGACCCAGGACGAACCAAGATGAGGCCCAGTACTTC
TRBJ1-2 | - | few | TRBV7-2 | CASNPAFSANYGYTF | TGTGCCAGCAACCCCGCATTTTCAGCTAACTATGGCTACACCTTC
TRBJ1-1 | - | - | TRBV12-3/TRBV12-4 | CASRGRENTEAFF | TGTGCCAGCAGGGGCAGGGAGAACACTGAAGCTTTCTTT
TRBJ1-4 | TRBD1 | - | TRBV11-3 | CASSLGGDRLLFF | TGTGCCAGCAGCTTAGGAGGGGACAGGTTACTGTTTTTT
TRBJ1-4 | - | - | TRBV19 | CASSPPRRFEKLFF | TGTGCCAGTAGTCCTCCCAGGCGGTTTGAAAAACTGTTTTTT